A single sample is the source of the 10 T cell receptor beta chains below, sequenced in a study of blood T cells in healthy people across ages. For the second PCR, which ran for about 7 to 11 cycles, a sample-barcoded 5' primer and a J-beta primer mix were used. TCRdb passed the 5' RACE reads through MiXCR, listing each CDR3 protein once. The data show approximately 1,100,000 distinct CDR3 sequences, with 40% to 45% seen just once and about 20% held by the top ten. What was sequenced was blood. These receptors were taken from a woman in her fifties or sixties in good health.

V gene TRBV4-2 combines with J gene TRBJ1-4, with 9 bases aligning to TRBD1. Trimming at V came to 0 bases and at J to 0 bases, leaving 2 bases not matched to a gene. Germline CDR1 is LGHNA and CDR2 is YNFKEQ. There are 17 residues in the CDR3. CDR3 coding DNA: TGTGCCAGCAGCCAAGACGGACAGGGGACAACTAATGAAAAACTGTTTTTT. The encoded protein is CASSQDGQGTTNEKLFF.

This clonotype was recorded many times. The chain links TRBV29-1 to TRBJ2-4; D may correspond to TRBD1 or TRBD2 (6 bases each). Per the germline V gene, CDR1 is SQVTM and CDR2 is ANQGSEA. There are 15 residues in the CDR3. Trimming stripped 4 bases from V and 0 bases from J, with 13 bases between. The CDR3 is CSVGGASPAKNIQYF. CDR3 coding DNA: TGCAGCGTTGGGGGGGCCAGCCCAGCCAAAAACATTCAGTACTTC.

In its sample, this clonotype was seen a few times. This rearrangement joins TRBV7-9 to TRBJ2-1, with D perhaps TRBD2 (6 bases). Per the germline V gene, CDR1 is SEHNR and CDR2 is FQNEAQ (reference sequence). Trimming left V 5 bases short and J 4 bases short, with 15 bases between. CDR3 size: 15 residues. CDR3 nucleotide sequence: TGTGCCAGCAGCAGATTTAGCGGAAGGTACAATGAGCAGTTCTTC. This sequence encodes CASSRFSGRYNEQFF.

As concerns this clonotype: A much larger clonotype is one base distant, so this may be a read error. The chain carries TRBV10-3 and TRBJ2-5; D possibly uses TRBD1 or TRBD2 (5 bases each). V was shortened by 6 bases and J by 4 bases, with 9 bases between the two germline ends. Looked up from germline, CDR1 is ENHRY and CDR2 is SYGVKD. This CDR3 has 12 amino acids. The CDR3 region is CAIRERGETQYF. CDR3 DNA: TGTGCCATCAGGGAGAGGGGAGAGACCCAGTACTTC.

In its sample, this clonotype was seen a few times. The chain employs TRBV6-1 and TRBJ2-3, with TRBD2 matching 9 bases. V lost 5 bases to trimming and J lost 4 bases; unmatched junction nucleotides: 13. In germline, CDR1 is MNHNS, CDR2 SASEGT. The CDR3 totals 17 residues. The CDR3 region is CASSKPTSGNHADTQYF. The CDR3 DNA reads as TGTGCCAGCAGTAAGCCGACTAGCGGCAACCACGCAGATACGCAGTATTTT.

This clonotype was detected once. The chain couples TRBV7-9 to TRBJ2-3, with TRBD2 identical over 12 bases. This CDR3 is built from 17 residues. The germline CDR1 and CDR2 sequences are SEHNR and FQNEAQ (reference sequence). With 4 bases clipped from V and 5 bases from J, the junction kept 10 bases outside the gene matches. CDR3 residues: CASSSPRLAGDRDTQYF. DNA for the CDR3: TGTGCCAGCAGCTCGCCACGACTAGCGGGAGATAGAGATACGCAGTATTTT. Filled out from reference TRBV7-9 and TRBJ2-3, the complete variable domain reads DTGVSQNPRHKITKRGQNVTFRCDPISEHNRLYWYRQTLGQGPEFLTYFQNEAQLEKSRLLSDRFSAERPKGSFSTLEIQRTEQGDSAMYLCASSSPRLAGDRDTQYFGPGTRLTVL.

V gene TRBV28 combines with J gene TRBJ2-1; 7 nucleotides line up with TRBD2. With the DNA end fitting TRBJ2-7 better, the J assignment may be wrong. The CDR3 spans 15 residues. CDR1 is MDHEN, CDR2 SYDVKM, per germline. The DNA of the CDR3 is TGTGCCAGCAACTCAGCGGGATTATCCTACAATGAGCAGTACTTC. It translates to CASNSAGLSYNEQYF.

The chain combines TRBV7-7 with TRBJ2-2; 11 bases line up with TRBD2. Germline values: CDR1 SSHAT, CDR2 FNYEAQ (reference sequence). V lost 2 bases to trimming and J lost 5 bases; unmatched junction nucleotides: 4. This CDR3 region has 16 residues. The CDR3 region is CASSLNVAGGTGELFF. CDR3 sequence (DNA): TGTGCCAGCAGCTTAAACGTAGCGGGAGGGACCGGGGAGCTGTTTTTT.

V and J are TRBV20-1 and TRBJ1-5, with D possibly matching TRBD1 (6 bases). The CDR3 runs 14 residues. Per the germline V gene, CDR1 is DFQATT and CDR2 is SNEGSKA (reference sequence). V was trimmed by 5 bases and J by 4 bases, leaving 15 bases between them. The CDR3 nucleotides are TGCAGTGCTTGGACAGCCGAGGTTAATCAGCCCCAGCATTTT. As protein: CSAWTAEVNQPQHF.

This chain uses TRBV20-1 with TRBJ2-5, with a possible D match to TRBD2 (5 bases). This CDR3 has 11 amino acids. V was clipped by 8 bases and J by 5 bases, with 12 bases between them. Germline V lookup: CDR1 DFQATT, CDR2 SNEGSKA (reference sequence). CDR3 in amino acids: CSTPRGETQYF. CDR3 in DNA: TGCAGTACACCCCGAGGGGAGACCCAGTACTTC.